A selection of T cell receptor beta chains follows, all from one sample in a study of T cells in Graves' hyperthyroidism and ophthalmopathy. TCRdb fed the multiplex PCR reads into MiXCR, producing one record per CDR3 protein. Of about 610,000 distinct CDR3 sequences listed, roughly 15% are singletons. Material: blood. These receptors were obtained from a woman in her thirties or forties with Graves' ophthalmopathy. CDR3s include the opening cysteine and the closing phenylalanine or tryptophan. Each record gives: CDR3 length, V gene, CDR3 protein.

>19|TRBV20-1
CSARDALAGGPINYNEQFF
>14|TRBV7-9
CASSKDRGGEKLFF
>13|TRBV18
CASSPGSRETQYF
>14|TRBV29-1
CSVEFNRPQETQYF
>13|TRBV7-9
CASSQINTGELFF
>13|TRBV27
CASSPRSNSPFHF
>14|TRBV28
CASSSGAGNEKLFF
>17|TRBV15
CATSRAGRAESTDTQYF
>16|TRBV27
CASSPHGGLGDNEQFF
>16|TRBV27
CASSLSVGTAVYGYTF
>15|TRBV7-9
CASSLVFVSTDTQYF
>15|TRBV2
CASSGTSGTYNEQFF
>13|TRBV28
CASSWGQGYEQYF
>17|TRBV5-1
CAGSLVPGTGNTGELFF
>16|TRBV20-1
CSARGLVELQYGEAFF
>18|TRBV28
CASSSWTDRSSYNSPLHF
>13|TRBV2
CASSALPQETQYF
>15|TRBV28
CASKKSGGSYNEQFF
>14|TRBV20-1
CSARASRANEKLFF
>16|TRBV27
CASSLARTGVNEKLFF
>15|TRBV3-1
CASSQGGGQPYEQYF
>15|TRBV20-1
CSALPTAGGLDEQFF